This record concerns one T cell receptor (beta chain) sequence. The method was immunoSEQ multiplex PCR; TCRdb's version includes in-frame clones alone and lacks a portion of them. There are around 350,000 clones in the sample; 85% occur only once, and around 3% lies in the top ten. The sample originates from a study of Ad26.COV2.S vaccination and SARS-CoV-2 variants. The wider study: Trial arm assignment for the donor was COV1001 Ad26.COV2.S.

From germline, CDR1 is LNHDA and CDR2 SQIVND (reference sequence). The CDR3 is 15 amino acids. Trimming left V 3 bases short and J 3 bases short, with 12 bases between. Noted treatment: some 19 received Ad26.COV2.S at low or high dose, single or two shots; 5 received placebo; per-sample allocation not given. Samples came from day 63 after the first vaccine or placebo injection. The sequence came from a person between 18 and 65 years old who received the Ad26.COV2.S COVID-19 vaccine or a placebo. V is TRBV19 and J is TRBJ1-3; D not certain. This sample comprised peripheral blood, obtained in a trial of Ad26.COV2.S vaccine versus placebo. The CDR3 sequence: CASSIVPGSGNTIYF. The CDR3 DNA follows: TGTGCCAGTAGTATCGTACCGGGGAGTGGAAACACCATATATTTT.